This T cell receptor (beta chain) is drawn from a study of CD8 T cells in Susac syndrome. Study-level points and caveats: By the study's own acknowledgment, its TCR sequencing and HLA analysis included relatively few individuals.

RNA in amounts of roughly 0.45 to 1 ug was reverse transcribed with random hexamers. With immunoSEQ multiplex PCR, TCR beta CDR3 was amplified across 54 Vbeta and 13 Jbeta. TCRdb analysed the immunoSEQ multiplex PCR reads with MiXCR anew, one entry per CDR3 protein. The sample carries about 120,000 distinct CDR3 sequences, 85% to 95% recorded once. FACS was used to enrich TEMRA cells, whereas the CD8+ and CD4+ T cells were obtained by negative isolation. As concerns this clonotype: The antigen is not known.

The V gene end was trimmed by 4 bases and the J gene end by 4 bases; junction bases not matched to a gene: 7. The CDR3 totals 15 residues. Sequenced: CD8+ T cells from PBMCs. This chain links TRBV12-3 or TRBV12-4 with TRBJ2-1, with TRBD2 matching over 7 bases. The origin of this receptor is a human donor in good health. The CDR3 DNA reads TGTGCCAGCAGTTGGTCGCTAGCGGTGTACAATGAGCAGTTCTTC. This gives the protein CASSWSLAVYNEQFF.